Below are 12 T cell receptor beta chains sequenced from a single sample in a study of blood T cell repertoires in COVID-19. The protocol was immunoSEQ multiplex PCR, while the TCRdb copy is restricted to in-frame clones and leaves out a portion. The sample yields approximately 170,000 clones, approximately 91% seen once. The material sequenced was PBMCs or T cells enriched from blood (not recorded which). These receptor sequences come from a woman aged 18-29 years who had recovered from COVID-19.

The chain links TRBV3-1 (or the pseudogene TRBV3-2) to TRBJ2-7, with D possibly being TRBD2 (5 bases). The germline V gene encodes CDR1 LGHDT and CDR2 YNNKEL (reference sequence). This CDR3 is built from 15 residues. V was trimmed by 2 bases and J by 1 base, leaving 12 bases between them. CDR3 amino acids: CASSQKPGNSYEQYF. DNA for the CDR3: TGTGCCAGCAGCCAAAAACCGGGGAATTCCTACGAGCAGTACTTC.

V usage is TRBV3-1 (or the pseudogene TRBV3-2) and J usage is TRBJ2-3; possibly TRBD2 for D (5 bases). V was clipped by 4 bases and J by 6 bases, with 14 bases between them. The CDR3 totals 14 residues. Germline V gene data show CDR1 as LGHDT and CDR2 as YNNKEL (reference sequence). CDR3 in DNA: TGTGCCAGCAGCCGCCCGGGATTATCGGATACGCAGTATTTT. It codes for CASSRPGLSDTQYF.

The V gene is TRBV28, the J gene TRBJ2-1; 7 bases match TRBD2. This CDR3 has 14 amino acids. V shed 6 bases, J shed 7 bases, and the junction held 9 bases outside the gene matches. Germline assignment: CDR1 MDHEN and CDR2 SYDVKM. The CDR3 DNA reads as TGTGCCAGCAGGGCTAGCGGAGCGGGAAATGAGCAGTTCTTC. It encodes CASRASGAGNEQFF.

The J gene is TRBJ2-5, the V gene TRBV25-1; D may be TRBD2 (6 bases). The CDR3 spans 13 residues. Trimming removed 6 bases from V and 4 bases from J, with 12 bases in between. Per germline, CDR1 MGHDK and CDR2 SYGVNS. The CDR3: CASRASDVETQYF. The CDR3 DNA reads TGTGCCAGCAGGGCTAGCGACGTAGAGACCCAGTACTTC.

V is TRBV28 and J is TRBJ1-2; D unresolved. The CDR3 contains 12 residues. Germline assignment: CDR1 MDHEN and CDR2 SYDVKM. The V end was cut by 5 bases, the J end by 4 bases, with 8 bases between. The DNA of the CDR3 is TGTGCCAGCAGTGAACAGACCTATGGCTACACCTTC. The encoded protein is CASSEQTYGYTF.

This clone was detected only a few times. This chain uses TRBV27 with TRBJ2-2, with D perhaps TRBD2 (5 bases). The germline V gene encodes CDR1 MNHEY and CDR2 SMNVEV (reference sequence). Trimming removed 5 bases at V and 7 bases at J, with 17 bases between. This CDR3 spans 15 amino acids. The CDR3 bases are TGTGCCAGCAGTCTACTTAGGGAGAGAGGCGGGGAGCTGTTTTTT. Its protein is CASSLLRERGGELFF.

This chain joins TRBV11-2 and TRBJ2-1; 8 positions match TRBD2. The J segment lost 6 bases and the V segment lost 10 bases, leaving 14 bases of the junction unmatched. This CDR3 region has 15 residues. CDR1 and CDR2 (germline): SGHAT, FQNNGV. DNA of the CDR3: TGTGCCACGGGACGTCTAGCGGGTCCTGCCAATGAGCAGTTCTTC. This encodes CATGRLAGPANEQFF.

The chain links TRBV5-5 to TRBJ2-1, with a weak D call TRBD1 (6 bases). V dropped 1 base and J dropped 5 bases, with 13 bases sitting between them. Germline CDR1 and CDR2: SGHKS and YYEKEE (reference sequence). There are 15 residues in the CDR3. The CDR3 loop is CASSLIWAGDNEQFF. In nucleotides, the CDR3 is TGTGCCAGCAGCTTGATTTGGGCAGGGGACAATGAGCAGTTCTTC.

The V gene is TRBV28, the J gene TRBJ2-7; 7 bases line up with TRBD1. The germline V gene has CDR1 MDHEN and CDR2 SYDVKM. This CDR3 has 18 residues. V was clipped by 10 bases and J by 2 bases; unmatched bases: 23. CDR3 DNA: TGTGCCACAGCACATAGGGGGTCACAGGGGAAAACCCCCTACGAGCAGTACTTC. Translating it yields CATAHRGSQGKTPYEQYF.

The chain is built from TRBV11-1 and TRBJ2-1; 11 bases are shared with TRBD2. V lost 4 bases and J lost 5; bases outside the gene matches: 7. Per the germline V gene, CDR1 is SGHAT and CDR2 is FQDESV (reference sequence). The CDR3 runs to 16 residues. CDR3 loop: CASSYSGTSGNNEQFF. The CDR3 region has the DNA TGTGCCAGCAGCTACTCCGGGACTAGCGGAAACAATGAGCAGTTCTTC.

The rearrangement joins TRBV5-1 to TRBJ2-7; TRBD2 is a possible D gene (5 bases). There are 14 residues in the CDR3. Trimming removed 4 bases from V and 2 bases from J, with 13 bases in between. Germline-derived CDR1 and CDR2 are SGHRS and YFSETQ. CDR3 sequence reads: CASSVRTGAYEQYF. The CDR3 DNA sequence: TGCGCCAGCAGCGTTCGGACTGGGGCCTACGAGCAGTACTTC. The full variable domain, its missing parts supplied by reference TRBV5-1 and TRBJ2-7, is KAGVTQTPRYLIKTRGQQVTLSCSPISGHRSVSWYQQTPGQGLQFLFEYFSETQRNKGNFPGRFSGRQFSNSRSEMNVSTLELGDSALYLCASSVRTGAYEQYFGPGTRLTVT.

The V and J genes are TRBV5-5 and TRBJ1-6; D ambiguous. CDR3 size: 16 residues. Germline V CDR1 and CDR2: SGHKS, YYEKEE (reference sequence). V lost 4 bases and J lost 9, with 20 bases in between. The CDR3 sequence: CASSPREVLWSSPLHF. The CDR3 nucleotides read TGTGCCAGCAGCCCCAGAGAGGTCCTCTGGAGTTCACCCCTCCACTTT. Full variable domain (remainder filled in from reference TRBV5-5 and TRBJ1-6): DAGVTQSPTHLIKTRGQQVTLRCSPISGHKSVSWYQQVLGQGPQFIFQYYEKEERGRGNFPDRFSARQFPNYSSELNVNALLLGDSALYLCASSPREVLWSSPLHFGNGTRLTVT.